These 5 T cell receptor beta chains were all obtained from the same sample, sequenced in a study of cytomegalovirus exposure and HLA in healthy donors. With 60 Vbeta and 13 Jbeta primers, the PCR was carried out. Sequenced by immunoSEQ multiplex PCR; TCRdb stores in-frame clones only, minus some. The profile shows 90,000 to 150,000 clones, about 78% of them singletons. The sequenced sample consisted of PBMCs. Receptors originate from a woman in her 40s in good health and CMV-seropositive.

In this sample, this clone turned up once. The rearrangement links TRBV7-9 to TRBJ2-6; 12 positions agree with TRBD2. CDR1 and CDR2 from the germline V gene are SEHNR and FQNEAQ (reference sequence). The CDR3 is made up of 17 amino acids. Trimming removed 5 bases from V and 3 bases from J; junction bases left unmatched: 5. The CDR3 DNA is TGTGCCAGCAGCCCCCGACTAGCGGGGGTTGGGGCCAACGTCCTGACTTTC. It is translated as CASSPRLAGVGANVLTF.

This chain connects TRBV29-1 to TRBJ1-1; possibly TRBD1 for D (5 bases). Germline CDR1 reads SQVTM; CDR2 reads ANQGSEA. V shed 7 bases and J shed 0 bases, with 9 bases lying between them. CDR3 length: 12 residues. The CDR3 DNA sequence: TGCAGCGGGAGGGGTATGAACACTGAAGCTTTCTTT. This codes for CSGRGMNTEAFF.

This clone was observed a few times. The rearrangement links TRBV7-2 to TRBJ1-2; D is uncertain. CDR1 and CDR2 from the germline V gene are SGHTA and FQGNSA. The length of the CDR3 is 15 residues. V shed 4 bases and J shed 6 bases, with 18 bases lying between them. CDR3 sequence reads: CASSSYDGRVHGYTF. The CDR3 bases are TGTGCCAGCAGCTCCTACGATGGCCGGGTTCATGGCTACACCTTC. Variable domain in full (rest from reference TRBV7-2 and TRBJ1-2): GAGVSQSPSNKVTEKGKDVELRCDPISGHTALYWYRQSLGQGLEFLIYFQGNSAPDKSGLPSDRFSAERTGGSVSTLTIQRTQQEDSAVYLCASSSYDGRVHGYTFGSGTRLTVV.

The CDR3 reads CATGADQPQHF. The CDR3 DNA reads as TGTGCCACTGGGGCCGATCAGCCCCAGCATTTT. The V gene is TRBV10-3, the J gene TRBJ1-5; a possible D gene is TRBD1 (5 bases). The CDR3 totals 11 residues. V was pared by 10 bases and J by 5 bases, with 9 bases between. Germline V CDR1 and CDR2: ENHRY, SYGVKD.

In its sample, this clone was seen a few times. CDR3 residues: CASSVESGRNTEAFF. The CDR3 DNA reads as TGTGCCAGCAGCGTAGAATCAGGGCGGAACACTGAAGCTTTCTTT. The rearrangement uses TRBV9 and TRBJ1-1, with a tentative D call TRBD1 (5 bases). The V and J ends lost 0 bases and 1 base respectively, with 10 bases between them. Germline V gives CDR1 SGDLS, CDR2 YYNGEE. The CDR3 covers 15 residues. Variable domain in full (rest from reference TRBV9 and TRBJ1-1): DSGVTQTPKHLITATGQRVTLRCSPRSGDLSVYWYQQSLDQGLQFLIQYYNGEERAKGNILERFSAQQFPDLHSELNLSSLELGDSALYFCASSVESGRNTEAFFGQGTRLTVV.